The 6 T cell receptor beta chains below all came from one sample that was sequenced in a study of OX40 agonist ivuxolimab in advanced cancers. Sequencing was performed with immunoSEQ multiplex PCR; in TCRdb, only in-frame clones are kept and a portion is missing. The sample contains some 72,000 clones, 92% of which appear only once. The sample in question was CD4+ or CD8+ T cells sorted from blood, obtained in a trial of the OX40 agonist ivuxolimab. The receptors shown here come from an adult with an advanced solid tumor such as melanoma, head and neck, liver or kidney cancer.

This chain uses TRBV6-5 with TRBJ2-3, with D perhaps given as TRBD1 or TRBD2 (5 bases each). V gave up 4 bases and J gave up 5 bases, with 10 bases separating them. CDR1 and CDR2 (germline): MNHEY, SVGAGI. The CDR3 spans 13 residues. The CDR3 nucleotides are TGTGCCAGCAGTTTCGCGAGGGGAGATACGCAGTATTTT. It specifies CASSFARGDTQYF.

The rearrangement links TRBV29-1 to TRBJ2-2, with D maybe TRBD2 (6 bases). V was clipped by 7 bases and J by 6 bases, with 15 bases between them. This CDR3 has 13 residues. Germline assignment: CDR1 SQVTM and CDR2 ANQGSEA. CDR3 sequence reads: CSATSWEAGELFF. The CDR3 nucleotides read TGCAGCGCAACTAGCTGGGAGGCCGGGGAGCTGTTTTTT.

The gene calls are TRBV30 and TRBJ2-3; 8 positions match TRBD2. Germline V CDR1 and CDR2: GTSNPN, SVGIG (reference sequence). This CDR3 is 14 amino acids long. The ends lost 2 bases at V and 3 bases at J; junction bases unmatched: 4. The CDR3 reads CAWSKTSVTDTQYF. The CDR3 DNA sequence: TGTGCCTGGAGTAAGACTAGCGTGACAGATACGCAGTATTTT.

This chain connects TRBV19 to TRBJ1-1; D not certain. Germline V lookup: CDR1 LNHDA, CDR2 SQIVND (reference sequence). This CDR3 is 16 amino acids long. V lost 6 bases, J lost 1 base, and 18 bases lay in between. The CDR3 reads CASRPGRTRRNTEAFF. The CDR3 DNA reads TGTGCCAGTAGACCAGGACGGACCCGACGGAACACTGAAGCTTTCTTT.

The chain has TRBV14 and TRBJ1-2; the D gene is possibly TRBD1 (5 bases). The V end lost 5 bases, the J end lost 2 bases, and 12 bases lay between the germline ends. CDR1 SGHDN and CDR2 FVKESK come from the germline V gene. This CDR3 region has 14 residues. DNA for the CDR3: TGTGCCAGCAGCGGGGCCGGGGTCAACTATGGCTACACCTTC. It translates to CASSGAGVNYGYTF.

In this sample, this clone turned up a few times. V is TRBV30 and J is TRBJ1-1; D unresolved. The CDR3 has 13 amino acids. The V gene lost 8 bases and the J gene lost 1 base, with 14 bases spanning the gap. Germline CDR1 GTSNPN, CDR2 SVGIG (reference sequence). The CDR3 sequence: CAQSSKWNTEAFF. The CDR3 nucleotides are TGTGCCCAAAGTTCTAAGTGGAACACTGAAGCTTTCTTT.